The next 11 T cell receptor beta chains were all read from a single sample in a study of T cells in Graves' hyperthyroidism and ophthalmopathy. RNA transcripts gave rise to amplified TCR beta CDR3 regions. A set of HTBI primers served as the primers for a first-round RT-PCR of the TCR CDR3. TCRdb recomputed calls from the multiplex PCR reads with MiXCR, one row per CDR3 protein. The sample has roughly 420,000 distinct CDR3 sequences, approximately 14% seen once; the top ten hold around 7%. The specimen was blood. These receptors were collected from a young woman with Graves' hyperthyroidism.

This clonotype was recorded many times. Compared with germline, one end of the junction differs, possibly owing to a read error. The chain uses TRBV20-1 and TRBJ1-5; 8 bases line up with TRBD1. CDR1 is DFQATT and CDR2 is SNEGSKA in the germline V gene (reference sequence). The CDR3 is made up of 14 amino acids. CDR3 region: CSARGQGIDQPQHF. In DNA form, the CDR3 reads TGCAGTGCCAGAGGACAGGGAATCGATCAGCCCCAGCATTTT.

This clonotype was seen ten or more times. This rearrangement joins TRBV7-9 to TRBJ1-2; 8 nucleotides match TRBD1. This CDR3 has 14 residues. Trimming took 6 bases from V and 10 from J; bases not matched to a gene: 13. The germline gives CDR1 SEHNR, CDR2 FQNEAQ (reference sequence). CDR3 sequence reads: CASRKQGEELFYTF. Here the CDR3 DNA reads TGTGCCAGCAGAAAACAGGGGGAGGAACTGTTCTACACCTTC.

There are many counts of this clonotype. The chain links TRBV28 to TRBJ1-4; 7 nucleotides match TRBD1. From germline, CDR1 is MDHEN and CDR2 SYDVKM. The CDR3 extends over 14 amino acids. V lost 6 bases, J lost 10 bases, and 11 bases stayed unmatched. Here the CDR3 reads CASSLATGNRKLFF. The CDR3 coding sequence is TGTGCCAGCAGCCTAGCGACAGGGAATCGAAAACTGTTTTTT.

Points on this clonotype: A much larger clonotype is one base distant, so this may be a read error. The chain uses TRBV4-1 and TRBJ2-1; the D is unclear. In germline, CDR1 is MGHRA, CDR2 YSYEKL. There are 14 residues in the CDR3. Trimming took off 4 bases at V and 8 bases at J, with 15 bases between the two ends. The chain's CDR3 is CASSREERSDEQFF. As DNA, the CDR3 is TGCGCCAGCAGCCGAGAGGAGAGGAGCGATGAGCAGTTCTTC.

This clonotype was recorded a few times. The chain has TRBV6-1 and TRBJ2-7; no firm D call. This CDR3 has 14 residues. Germline lookup yields CDR1 MNHNS and CDR2 SASEGT. V was cut by 2 bases and J by 1 base, with 9 bases left in between. The CDR3 reads CASSEMLESYEQYF. The DNA of the CDR3 is TGTGCCAGCAGTGAAATGCTCGAGTCCTACGAGCAGTACTTC.

This clonotype was seen a few times. The gene calls are TRBV5-4 and TRBJ2-3, with D possibly matching TRBD2 (5 bases). Germline V gene data show CDR1 as SGHNT and CDR2 as YYREEE (reference sequence). The CDR3 totals 16 residues. Trimming removed 0 bases from V and 0 bases from J, with 11 bases in between. CDR3 residues: CASSLGAELSTDTQYF. CDR3 nucleotide sequence: TGTGCCAGCAGCTTGGGAGCGGAGCTTAGCACAGATACGCAGTATTTT.

V gene TRBV20-1 combines with J gene TRBJ1-1; 7 bases match TRBD1. Trimming took 6 bases from V and 3 from J; bases not matched to a gene: 7. In germline, CDR1 is DFQATT, CDR2 SNEGSKA (reference sequence). The CDR3 extends over 13 amino acids. DNA of the CDR3: TGCAGTGCGCTGCGACAGGGAGACACTGAAGCTTTCTTT. This gives the protein CSALRQGDTEAFF.

The gene calls are TRBV7-9 and TRBJ1-5; D is perhaps TRBD1 (6 bases). Germline assignment: CDR1 SEHNR and CDR2 FQNEAQ (reference sequence). V dropped 0 bases and J dropped 1 base, with 13 bases sitting between them. The length of the CDR3 is 17 residues. In DNA form, the CDR3 reads TGTGCCAGCAGCTTAGCGGGGGACAAGGAGAGCAATCAGCCCCAGCATTTT. This encodes CASSLAGDKESNQPQHF.

This clonotype was counted many times. This rearrangement joins TRBV7-2 to TRBJ2-2; 8 bases are shared with TRBD2. The CDR3 totals 16 residues. V was clipped by 5 bases and J by 2 bases; unmatched bases: 7. CDR1 is SGHTA, CDR2 FQGNSA, per germline. CDR3 region: CASSPRLAQNTGELFF. CDR3 coding DNA: TGTGCCAGCAGCCCTCGACTAGCGCAAAACACCGGGGAGCTGTTTTTT.

This chain connects TRBV20-1 to TRBJ2-7; possible D gene TRBD2, 6 bases. Trimming cost V 3 bases and J 3 bases, with 21 bases left between them. Per the germline V gene, CDR1 is DFQATT and CDR2 is SNEGSKA (reference sequence). The CDR3 extends over 16 amino acids. The DNA of the CDR3 is TGCAGTGCTAGCATGGGGGGAAACACGTCGGGCTACGAGCAGTACTTC. Encoded protein: CSASMGGNTSGYEQYF.

There are a few counts of this clonotype. V usage is TRBV19 and J usage is TRBJ1-2; perhaps TRBD1 as D (5 bases). CDR3 length: 14 residues. The V and J ends lost 3 bases and 8 bases respectively, with 16 bases between them. The germline V gene has CDR1 LNHDA and CDR2 SQIVND (reference sequence). The CDR3 loop is CASSIGGDPTGYTF. The CDR3 DNA is TGTGCCAGTAGTATTGGAGGGGACCCGACGGGCTACACCTTC. The complete variable domain, with remaining parts taken from reference TRBV19 and TRBJ1-2, reads DGGITQSPKYLFRKEGQNVTLSCEQNLNHDAMYWYRQDPGQGLRLIYYSQIVNDFQKGDIAEGYSVSREKKESFPLTVTSAQKNPTAFYLCASSIGGDPTGYTFGSGTRLTVV.